This TCR beta chain was documented in a study of OX40 agonist ivuxolimab in advanced cancers. Broadly, across the study: Ivuxolimab, which targeted the costimulatory receptor OX40 (CD134), was an agonistic, fully human IgG2 monoclonal antibody. Partial responses were achieved by three dose-escalation patients, of whom one had hepatocellular carcinoma and two had cutaneous melanoma. Peripheral TCRbeta sequencing was intended to test whether TCR sequence diversity was altered and clonal T-cell expansion was caused by ivuxolimab. Intravenous ivuxolimab was administered to patients every 2 weeks at six dose levels: 0.01, 0.1, 0.3, 1.5, 3 and 10 mg/kg. Patients were allowed to have had prior anti-PD-1, anti-PD-L1 or anti-CTLA-4 therapy, and about 40% of the dose-escalation patients had been treated with checkpoint inhibitors. In the dose-escalation cohort, about four fifths of patients were male, and the mean age was 60 years with a range of about 20 to 80. Of the roughly 51 patients in dose escalation, approximately 20 had hepatocellular carcinoma, roughly 15 had melanoma, 9 had renal cell carcinoma and 9 had head and neck cancer. The paper covers the monotherapy dose-escalation part of the phase I ivuxolimab trial, which included N = 52 patients.

Points on this clone: It has no known antigen specificity. Germline and junction disagree at one end, which may indicate a read error.

For sequencing of the TCRbeta CDR3 region, genomic DNA was extracted from the sorted cells. The immunoSEQ Assay was used to sequence the TCRbeta CDR3 regions. TCRdb provides this immuneACCESS table in a form limited to in-frame rearrangements. Some clones are lacking; in checked studies, under half of them reflect an unresolved V gene, and why the rest are absent is not known. The sample contains some 61,000 clones, around 73% of them found a single time. Together, the top ten hold 1.6% of the sample. Patients with a history of autoimmune disease or receiving systemic immunosuppression were excluded from the trial. Peripheral blood for TCR sequencing was collected from all dose cohorts at baseline, on cycle 4 day 1, and on cycle 7 day 1. Samples came from an open-label, multicenter, first-in-human phase I dose-escalation trial of ivuxolimab. Adults with locally advanced or metastatic melanoma, renal cell, hepatocellular, or head and neck squamous cell carcinoma were enrolled in the trial. CD4+ and CD8+ T cells were sorted separately from peripheral blood before TCR sequencing.

From its cysteine to its phenylalanine, the CDR3 spans 11 amino acids. CDR3 DNA only is kept here, 33 bases in frame from base 1. The germline V gene encodes CDR1 SGHDT and CDR2 YYEEEE. Study-wide findings and limitations: After ivuxolimab, CD8+ T cells had more expanded clones than CD4+ T cells on average. The antigen specificity of the clonally expanded peripheral T cells was not determined. At doses from 0.1 to 3.0 mg/kg, clonal expansion was seen in both CD4+ and CD8+ blood T cells between baseline and week 6. Low levels of normalized T-cell clonal expansion were also shown by some nonresponding patients. In partial responders in the 0.1-3.0 mg/kg groups, normalized peripheral clonal expansion was found to be among the lowest, especially among CD8+ T cells.

Recombination joined TRBV5-6 with TRBJ2-1; too little of a D gene remains to name it. The sequence derives from an adult with an advanced solid tumor such as melanoma, head and neck, liver or kidney cancer. The specimen was CD4+ or CD8+ T cells sorted from blood, collected in a trial of the OX40 agonist ivuxolimab. The CDR3 corresponds to CASSLSGNRVF. At the DNA level, the sequence is TGTGCCAGCAGCTTGAGTGGTAACCGGGTCTTC.